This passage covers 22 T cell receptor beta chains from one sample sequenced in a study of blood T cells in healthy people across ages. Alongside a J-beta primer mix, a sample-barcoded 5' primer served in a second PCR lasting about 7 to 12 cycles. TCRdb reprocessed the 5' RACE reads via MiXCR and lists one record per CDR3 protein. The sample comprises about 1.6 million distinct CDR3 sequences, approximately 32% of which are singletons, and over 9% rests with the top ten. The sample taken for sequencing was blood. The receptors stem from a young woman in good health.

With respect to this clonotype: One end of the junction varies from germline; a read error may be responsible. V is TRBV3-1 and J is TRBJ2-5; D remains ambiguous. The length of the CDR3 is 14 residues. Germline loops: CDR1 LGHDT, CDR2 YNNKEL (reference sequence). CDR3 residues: CANSQLIAWETQYF. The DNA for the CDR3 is TGTGCCAACAGCCAACTTATTGCCTGGGAGACCCAGTACTTC.

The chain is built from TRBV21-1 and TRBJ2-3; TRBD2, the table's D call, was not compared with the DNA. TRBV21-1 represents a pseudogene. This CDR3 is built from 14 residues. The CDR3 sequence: CASSKRASGRTQYF. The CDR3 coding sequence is TGTGCCAGCAGCAAGAGAGCTAGCGGGCGTACGCAGTATTTT.

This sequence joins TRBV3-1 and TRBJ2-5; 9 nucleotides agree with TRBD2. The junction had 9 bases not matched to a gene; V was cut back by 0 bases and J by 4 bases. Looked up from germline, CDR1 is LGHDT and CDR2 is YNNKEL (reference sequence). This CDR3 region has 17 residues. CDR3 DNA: TGTGCCAGCAGCCAAGATAAGCTAGCGGGACGAGGAGAGACCCAGTACTTC. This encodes CASSQDKLAGRGETQYF.

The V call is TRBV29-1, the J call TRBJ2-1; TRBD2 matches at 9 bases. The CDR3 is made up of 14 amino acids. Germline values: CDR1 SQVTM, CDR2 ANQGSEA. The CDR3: CSSPGTSRYNEQFF. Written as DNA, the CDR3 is TGCAGTTCCCCCGGGACTAGCCGATACAATGAGCAGTTCTTC.

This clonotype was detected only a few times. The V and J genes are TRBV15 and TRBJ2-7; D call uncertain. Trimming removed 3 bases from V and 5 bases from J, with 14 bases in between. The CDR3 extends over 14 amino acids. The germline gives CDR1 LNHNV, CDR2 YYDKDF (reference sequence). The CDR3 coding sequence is TGTGCCACCAGCAGTAATCGGGCCGGTGACGAGCAGTACTTC. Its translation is CATSSNRAGDEQYF.

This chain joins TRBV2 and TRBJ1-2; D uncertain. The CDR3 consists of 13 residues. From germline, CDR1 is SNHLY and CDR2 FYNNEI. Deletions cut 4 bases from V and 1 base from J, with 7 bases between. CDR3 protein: CASSVAVNYGYTF. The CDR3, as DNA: TGTGCCAGCAGTGTGGCAGTTAACTATGGCTACACCTTC.

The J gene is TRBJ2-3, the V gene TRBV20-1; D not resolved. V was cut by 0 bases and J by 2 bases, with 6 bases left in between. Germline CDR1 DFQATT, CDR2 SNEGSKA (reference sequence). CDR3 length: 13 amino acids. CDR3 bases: TGCAGTGCTAGAGATTTAGTCACAGATACGCAGTATTTT. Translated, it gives CSARDLVTDTQYF.

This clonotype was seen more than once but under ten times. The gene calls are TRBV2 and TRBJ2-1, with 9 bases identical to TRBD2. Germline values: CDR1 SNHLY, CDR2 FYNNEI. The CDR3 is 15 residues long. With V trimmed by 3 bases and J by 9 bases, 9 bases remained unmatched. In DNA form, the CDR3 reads TGTGCCAGCAGTGAGGGGCCTAGCGGGATGGGTGAGCAGTTCTTC. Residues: CASSEGPSGMGEQFF.

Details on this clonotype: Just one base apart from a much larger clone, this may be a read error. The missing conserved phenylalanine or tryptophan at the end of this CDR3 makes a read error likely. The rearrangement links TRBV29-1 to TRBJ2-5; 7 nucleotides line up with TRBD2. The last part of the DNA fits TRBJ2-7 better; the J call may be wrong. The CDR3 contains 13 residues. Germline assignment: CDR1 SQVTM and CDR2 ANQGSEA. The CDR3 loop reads CSVSGGRTSEQYL. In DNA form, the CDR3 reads TGCAGCGTTTCGGGGGGTAGGACCAGCGAGCAGTACTTA.

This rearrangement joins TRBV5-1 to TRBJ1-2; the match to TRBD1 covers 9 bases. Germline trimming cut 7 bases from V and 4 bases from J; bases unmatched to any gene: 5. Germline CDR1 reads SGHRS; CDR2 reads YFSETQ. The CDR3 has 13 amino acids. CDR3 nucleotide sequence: TGCGCCAGCCACAGGGGGCTGGGCTATGGCTACACCTTC. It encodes CASHRGLGYGYTF.

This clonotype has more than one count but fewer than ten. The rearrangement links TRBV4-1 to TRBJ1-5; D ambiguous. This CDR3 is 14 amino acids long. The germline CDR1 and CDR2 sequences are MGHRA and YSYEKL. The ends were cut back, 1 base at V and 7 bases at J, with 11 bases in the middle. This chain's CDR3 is CASSQVNSGQPQHF. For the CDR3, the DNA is TGCGCCAGCAGCCAAGTTAACTCCGGGCAGCCCCAGCATTTT.

CDR3 sequence (DNA): TGTGCCAGCAGTTTTGGACAGTACTATGGCTACACCTTC. Protein sequence: CASSFGQYYGYTF. The chain joins TRBV12-3 or TRBV12-4 to TRBJ1-2, with a tentative D call TRBD1 (6 bases). The V end was cut by 3 bases, the J end by 3 bases, with 8 bases between. The CDR3 spans 13 residues.

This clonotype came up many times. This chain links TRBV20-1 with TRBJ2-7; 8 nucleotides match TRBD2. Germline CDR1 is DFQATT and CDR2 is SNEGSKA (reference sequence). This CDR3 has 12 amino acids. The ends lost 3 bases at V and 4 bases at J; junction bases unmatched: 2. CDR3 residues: CSASGGAYEQYF. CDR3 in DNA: TGCAGTGCTAGCGGGGGGGCTTACGAGCAGTACTTC.

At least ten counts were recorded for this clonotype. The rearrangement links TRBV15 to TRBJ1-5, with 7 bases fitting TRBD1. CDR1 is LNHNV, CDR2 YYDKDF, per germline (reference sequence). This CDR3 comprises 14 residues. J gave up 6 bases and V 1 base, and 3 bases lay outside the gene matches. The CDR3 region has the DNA TGTGCCACCAGCAGAGGAGGGGGCTCTCAGCCCCAGCATTTT. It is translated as CATSRGGGSQPQHF.

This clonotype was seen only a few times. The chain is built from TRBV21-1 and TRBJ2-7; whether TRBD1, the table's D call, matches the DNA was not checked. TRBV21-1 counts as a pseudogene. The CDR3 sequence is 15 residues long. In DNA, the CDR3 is TGTGCCAGCAGCAAAGGCGTTGGGGGGTCCTACGAGCAGTACTTC. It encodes CASSKGVGGSYEQYF.

The CDR3 loop is CASSLSRQRREQYF. For the CDR3, the DNA is TGTGCCAGCAGTTTATCTCGGCAGAGGCGCGAGCAGTACTTC. The gene calls are TRBV28 and TRBJ2-7; D gene ambiguous. From germline, CDR1 is MDHEN and CDR2 SYDVKM. The V and J ends lost 1 base and 6 bases respectively, with 13 bases between them. CDR3 length: 14 amino acids.

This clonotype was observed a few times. As DNA, the CDR3 is TGTGCCAGCAGTCCAAGGAGGGGGGAAGAGAGCACAGATACGCAGTATTTT. This sequence encodes CASSPRRGEESTDTQYF. The chain uses TRBV12-3 or TRBV12-4 and TRBJ2-3; D tentatively fits TRBD1 or TRBD2 (6 bases each). CDR3 size: 17 residues. V lost 5 bases to trimming and J lost 0 bases, with 18 bases between them.

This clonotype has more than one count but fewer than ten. CDR3 bases: TGTGCCAGCACCCTTAGTGGCCGGGGCGGAAACGAGCAGTACTTC. It yields the protein CASTLSGRGGNEQYF. The V call is TRBV11-2, the J call TRBJ2-7; D tentatively fits TRBD1 or TRBD2 (5 bases each). V was clipped by 7 bases and J by 5 bases, with 21 bases between them. This CDR3 has 15 amino acids. Germline V gene lookup returns CDR1 SGHAT and CDR2 FQNNGV.

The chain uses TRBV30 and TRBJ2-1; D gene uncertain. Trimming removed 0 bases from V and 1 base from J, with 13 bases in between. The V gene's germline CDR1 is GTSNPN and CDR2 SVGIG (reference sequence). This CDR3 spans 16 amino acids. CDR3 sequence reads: CAWSVGQQPSYNEQFF. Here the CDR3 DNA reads TGTGCCTGGAGTGTAGGTCAACAGCCTTCCTACAATGAGCAGTTCTTC. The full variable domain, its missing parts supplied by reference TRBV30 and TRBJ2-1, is SQTIHQWPATLVQPVGSPLSLECTVEGTSNPNLYWYRQAAGRGLQLLFYSVGIGQISSEVPQNLSASRPQDRQFILSSKKLLLSDSGFYLCAWSVGQQPSYNEQFFGPGTRLTVL.

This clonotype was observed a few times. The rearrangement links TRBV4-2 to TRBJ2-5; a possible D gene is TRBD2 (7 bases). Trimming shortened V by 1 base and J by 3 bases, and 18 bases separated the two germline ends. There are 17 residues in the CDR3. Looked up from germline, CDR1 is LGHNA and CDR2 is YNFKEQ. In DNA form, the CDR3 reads TGTGCCAGCAGCCAAGGCCGGGGGGCGTCTAAAGAAGAGACCCAGTACTTC. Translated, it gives CASSQGRGASKEETQYF.

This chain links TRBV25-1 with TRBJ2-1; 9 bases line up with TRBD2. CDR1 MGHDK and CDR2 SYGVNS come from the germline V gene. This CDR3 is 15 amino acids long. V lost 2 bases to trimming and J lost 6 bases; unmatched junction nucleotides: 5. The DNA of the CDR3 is TGTGCCAGCAGTGAAGGTAGCGGGGGTTCCAATGAGCAGTTCTTC. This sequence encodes CASSEGSGGSNEQFF.

The CDR3 loop reads CASSHLDSHNEQFF. The DNA of the CDR3 is TGTGCCAGCAGTCATCTTGACAGCCACAATGAGCAGTTCTTC. V and J are TRBV3-1 and TRBJ2-1; possible D gene TRBD1, 5 bases. The V gene's germline CDR1 is LGHDT and CDR2 YNNKEL (reference sequence). V shed 6 bases and J shed 5 bases, with 14 bases lying between them. The CDR3 is made up of 14 amino acids.